Listed below are T cell receptor beta chains from one sample, sequenced in a study of Graves' ophthalmopathy and Graves' hyperthyroidism. Via MiXCR, TCRdb re-called the multiplex PCR reads, giving one row per CDR3 protein. The table lists roughly 220,000 distinct CDR3 sequences, about 47% of them singletons. Sequencing was carried out using peripheral blood. These receptors all come from an adult man with Graves' ophthalmopathy. CDR3s include the opening cysteine and the closing phenylalanine or tryptophan. Each record gives: clone size, D gene, V gene, J gene, CDR3 protein, CDR3 DNA. A D gene is named only where the DNA matches it firmly. Clone size is not always given. Where it is, it says once, few, many or a class for expanded clones.

size: few
D: TRBD1
V: TRBV7-9
J: TRBJ2-7
CDR3: CASSQARDSPSYEQYF
DNA: TGTGCCAGCAGCCAAGCTCGGGACAGCCCCTCCTACGAGCAGTACTTC

size: NA
D: TRBD1
V: TRBV19
J: TRBJ2-1
CDR3: CASRPGQGSNEQFF
DNA: TGTGCCAGCCGGCCGGGACAGGGATCGAATGAGCAGTTCTTC

size: NA
D: NA
V: TRBV12-3/TRBV12-4
J: TRBJ1-5
CDR3: CASSLLGTGQPQHF
DNA: TGTGCCAGCAGTTTATTGGGAACGGGTCAGCCCCAGCATTTT

size: NA
D: NA
V: TRBV20-1
J: TRBJ2-7
CDR3: CSARSSYGDRSYEQYF
DNA: TGCAGTGCTAGATCGTCATACGGGGACCGCTCCTACGAGCAGTACTTC

size: NA
D: NA
V: TRBV10-2
J: TRBJ2-3
CDR3: CASSETRRTGRTGTQYF
DNA: TGCGCCAGCAGTGAGACCCGCAGGACGGGACGCACAGGTACGCAGTATTTT

size: NA
D: TRBD1
V: TRBV2
J: TRBJ1-1
CDR3: CASIRQGANTEAFF
DNA: TGTGCCAGCATTAGACAGGGGGCAAACACTGAAGCTTTCTTT

size: NA
D: NA
V: TRBV2
J: TRBJ1-5
CDR3: CASSELSSNQPQHF
DNA: TGTGCCAGCAGTGAATTGAGTAGCAATCAGCCCCAGCATTTT

size: few
D: TRBD1
V: TRBV6-6
J: TRBJ1-2
CDR3: CASSYAPRWTGGLNGYTF
DNA: TGTGCCAGCAGTTATGCCCCCCGTTGGACAGGGGGCTTGAATGGCTACACCTTC

size: NA
D: NA
V: TRBV20-1
J: TRBJ2-7
CDR3: CSARERGGGSSYEQYF
DNA: TGCAGTGCTAGAGAAAGGGGGGGAGGGAGCTCCTACGAGCAGTACTTC

size: NA
D: NA
V: TRBV10-3
J: TRBJ2-7
CDR3: CAISGQTVEQYF
DNA: TGTGCCATCAGTGGGCAGACAGTTGAGCAGTACTTC

size: NA
D: TRBD2
V: TRBV10-3
J: TRBJ2-7
CDR3: CAISASGVNSYEQYF
DNA: TGTGCCATCAGCGCTAGCGGGGTGAACTCCTACGAGCAGTACTTC

size: NA
D: NA
V: TRBV30
J: TRBJ1-1
CDR3: CAWSVGTSSEAFF
DNA: TGTGCCTGGAGTGTAGGGACCTCCTCTGAAGCTTTCTTT

size: NA
D: NA
V: TRBV7-2
J: TRBJ1-3
CDR3: CASSLAAGYSGNTIYF
DNA: TGTGCCAGCAGCTTAGCGGCGGGCTACTCTGGAAACACCATATATTTT

size: few
D: NA
V: TRBV29-1
J: TRBJ1-2
CDR3: CSVISSGTGYGYTF
DNA: TGCAGCGTTATCTCTTCCGGGACCGGTTATGGCTACACCTTC

size: few
D: NA
V: TRBV5-4
J: TRBJ2-2
CDR3: CASSRYLSGGELFF
DNA: TGTGCCAGCAGCCGATACCTGTCGGGCGGGGAGCTGTTTTTT

size: few
D: NA
V: TRBV19
J: TRBJ2-2
CDR3: CASLRQTNTGELFF
DNA: TGTGCCAGCCTCAGACAGACGAACACCGGGGAGCTGTTTTTT

size: NA
D: TRBD1
V: TRBV24-1
J: TRBJ1-5
CDR3: CATSDAGQGLGPQHF
DNA: TGTGCCACCAGTGACGCTGGACAGGGACTTGGGCCCCAGCATTTT

size: few
D: TRBD2
V: TRBV11-2
J: TRBJ2-5
CDR3: CASSPLAGRFGETQYF
DNA: TGTGCCAGCAGCCCCCTAGCGGGAAGGTTTGGAGAGACCCAGTACTTC

size: NA
D: TRBD1
V: TRBV19
J: TRBJ1-4
CDR3: CASRPGQGSNEKLFF
DNA: TGTGCCAGCCGGCCGGGACAGGGATCGAATGAAAAACTGTTTTTT

size: NA
D: TRBD1
V: TRBV2
J: TRBJ1-1
CDR3: CASSLTGTGGTRGDTEAFF
DNA: TGTGCCAGCAGCCTTACCGGGACAGGGGGTACCAGAGGGGACACTGAAGCTTTCTTT

size: NA
D: NA
V: TRBV6-5
J: TRBJ1-5
CDR3: CASSPRDGNQPQHF
DNA: TGTGCCAGCAGTCCCCGGGACGGTAATCAGCCCCAGCATTTT

size: NA
D: NA
V: TRBV28
J: TRBJ2-7
CDR3: CAIVESSGSYEQYF
DNA: TGTGCCATCGTTGAGTCTAGTGGCTCCTACGAGCAGTACTTC

size: NA
D: TRBD2
V: TRBV7-8
J: TRBJ2-7
CDR3: CASSLVLAGDYEQYF
DNA: TGTGCCAGCAGTTTAGTACTAGCGGGAGACTACGAGCAGTACTTC

size: NA
D: TRBD2
V: TRBV7-9
J: TRBJ2-7
CDR3: CASSLTSGSNERYF
DNA: TGTGCCAGCAGCTTGACTAGCGGGAGCAACGAGCGGTACTTC

size: NA
D: TRBD1
V: TRBV12-3/TRBV12-4
J: TRBJ1-2
CDR3: CASTPGTGGSVGYTF
DNA: TGTGCCAGCACCCCAGGGACAGGGGGTTCAGTAGGCTACACCTTC

size: few
D: NA
V: TRBV5-1
J: TRBJ2-7
CDR3: CASSPVPHEQYF
DNA: TGCGCCAGCAGCCCCGTCCCCCACGAGCAGTACTTC

size: NA
D: NA
V: TRBV5-1
J: TRBJ2-7
CDR3: CASSLGDYSYEQYF
DNA: TGCGCCAGCAGCTTGGGTGACTACTCCTACGAGCAGTACTTC

size: few
D: NA
V: TRBV20-1
J: TRBJ2-7
CDR3: CSAVQPRGAGDEQYF
DNA: TGCAGTGCCGTCCAACCACGGGGGGCAGGGGACGAGCAGTACTTC

size: NA
D: NA
V: TRBV19
J: TRBJ1-4
CDR3: CASSWGRANEKLFF
DNA: TGTGCCAGCTCCTGGGGCAGGGCTAATGAAAAACTGTTTTTT

size: few
D: TRBD1
V: TRBV20-1
J: TRBJ2-7
CDR3: CSARRDRAYEQYF
DNA: TGCAGTGCTCGAAGGGACAGAGCCTACGAGCAGTACTTC

size: NA
D: NA
V: TRBV12-3/TRBV12-4
J: TRBJ2-7
CDR3: CASALGTLDPTYEQYF
DNA: TGTGCCAGCGCTCTTGGGACTCTCGACCCAACCTACGAGCAGTACTTC

size: NA
D: TRBD1
V: TRBV2
J: TRBJ1-2
CDR3: CASRSGQGAEGYTF
DNA: TGTGCCAGCAGGTCGGGACAGGGGGCAGAGGGCTACACCTTC

size: NA
D: TRBD1
V: TRBV7-6
J: TRBJ2-2
CDR3: CASSIGDRATGELFF
DNA: TGTGCCAGCAGCATAGGGGACAGAGCTACCGGGGAGCTGTTTTTT

size: many
D: NA
V: TRBV7-2
J: TRBJ2-7
CDR3: CASSLRLGAQYF
DNA: TGTGCCAGCAGCCTCCGACTCGGAGCTCAGTACTTC

size: many
D: NA
V: TRBV29-1
J: TRBJ1-2
CDR3: CSVEPENYGYTF
DNA: TGCAGCGTTGAACCCGAGAACTATGGCTACACCTTC

size: few
D: NA
V: TRBV27
J: TRBJ1-1
CDR3: CASSPHWSVTEAFF
DNA: TGTGCCAGCAGTCCTCATTGGTCAGTCACTGAAGCTTTCTTT

size: NA
D: NA
V: TRBV2
J: TRBJ1-1
CDR3: CASSDSPTNEKLFFGSEAFF
DNA: NA

size: NA
D: NA
V: TRBV2
J: TRBJ1-4
CDR3: CASSGVEGTNEKPFF
DNA: TGTGCCAGCAGCGGCGTGGAGGGTACTAATGAAAAACCGTTTTTT